This T cell receptor beta chain was found in a study of cytomegalovirus exposure and HLA in healthy donors. The study, taken as a whole, reports: Highly shared sequence variants in one cluster were likely a sequencing artifact.

Remarks on this clone: Its antigen is unknown.

The CDR3 is made up of 15 amino acids. The J segment lost 2 bases and the V segment lost 2 bases, leaving 5 bases of the junction unmatched. The V gene's germline CDR1 is SGHNT and CDR2 YYREEE (reference sequence). Amplification used 60 Vbeta primers and 13 Jbeta primers. Data came from immunoSEQ multiplex PCR; TCRdb stores just in-frame clones and leaves some out. Of some 120,000 clones listed, 65% to 80% are singletons. This TCR came from a female donor in good health and CMV-seronegative. The sequencing sample was made of PBMCs. The chain combines TRBV5-4 with TRBJ2-7; 9 bases are shared with TRBD1. The CDR3 reads CASSFSGTGPYEQYF. CDR3 nucleotides: TGTGCCAGCAGCTTTTCCGGGACAGGGCCCTACGAGCAGTACTTC.